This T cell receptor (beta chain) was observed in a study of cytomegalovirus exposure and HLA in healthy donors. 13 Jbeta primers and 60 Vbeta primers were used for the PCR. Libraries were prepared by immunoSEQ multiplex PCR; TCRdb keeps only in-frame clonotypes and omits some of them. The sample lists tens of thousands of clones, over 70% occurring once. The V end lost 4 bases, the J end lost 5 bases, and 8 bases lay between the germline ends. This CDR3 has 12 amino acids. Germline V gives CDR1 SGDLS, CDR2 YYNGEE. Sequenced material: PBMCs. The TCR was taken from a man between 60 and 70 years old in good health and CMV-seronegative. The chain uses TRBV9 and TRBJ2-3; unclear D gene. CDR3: CASSSSEDTQYF. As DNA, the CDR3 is TGTGCCAGCAGCTCGAGCGAAGATACGCAGTATTTT.